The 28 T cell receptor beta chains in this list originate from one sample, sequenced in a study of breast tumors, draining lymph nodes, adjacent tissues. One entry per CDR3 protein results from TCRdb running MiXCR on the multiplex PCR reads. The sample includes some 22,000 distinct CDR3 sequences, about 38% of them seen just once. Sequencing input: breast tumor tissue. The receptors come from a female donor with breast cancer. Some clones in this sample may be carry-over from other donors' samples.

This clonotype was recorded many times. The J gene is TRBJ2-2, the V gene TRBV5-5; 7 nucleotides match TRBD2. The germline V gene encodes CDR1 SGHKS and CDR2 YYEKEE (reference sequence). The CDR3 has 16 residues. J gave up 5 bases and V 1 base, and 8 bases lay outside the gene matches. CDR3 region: CASSLSGGSRTGELFF. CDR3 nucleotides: TGTGCCAGCAGCTTGTCGGGCGGGAGTCGGACCGGGGAGCTGTTTTTT.

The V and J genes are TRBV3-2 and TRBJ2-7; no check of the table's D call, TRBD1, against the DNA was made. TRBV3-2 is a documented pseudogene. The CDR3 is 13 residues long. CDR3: CASSRTGPYEQYF. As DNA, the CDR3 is TGTGCCAGCAGCCGAACGGGACCTTACGAGCAGTACTTC.

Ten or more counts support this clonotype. This CDR3 reads CSARGGGQEETQYF. The CDR3 DNA reads as TGCAGTGCTAGAGGAGGAGGACAGGAAGAGACCCAGTACTTC. This chain connects TRBV20-1 to TRBJ2-5; 7 bases align to TRBD1. Germline V gene lookup returns CDR1 DFQATT and CDR2 SNEGSKA (reference sequence). The CDR3 totals 14 residues. V lost 1 base to trimming and J lost 3 bases; unmatched junction nucleotides: 5.

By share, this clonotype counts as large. Here the CDR3 reads CSALDGTLGETQYF. The CDR3 nucleotides read TGCAGTGCACTAGACGGGACGTTGGGTGAGACCCAGTACTTC. The chain uses TRBV20-1 and TRBJ2-5; D tentatively fits TRBD1 or TRBD2 (5 bases each). Deletions cut 6 bases from V and 5 bases from J, with 19 bases between. Looked up from germline, CDR1 is DFQATT and CDR2 is SNEGSKA (reference sequence). The CDR3 covers 14 residues.

DNA for the CDR3: TGTGCCAGCAGCGTCCGACAGGGGTATGGCGCAGATACGCAGTATTTT. Translated: CASSVRQGYGADTQYF. This sequence joins TRBV9 and TRBJ2-3; 8 bases map to TRBD1. Trimming cost V 2 bases and J 4 bases; bases outside gene matches: 9. This CDR3 has 16 amino acids. Per the germline V gene, CDR1 is SGDLS and CDR2 is YYNGEE.

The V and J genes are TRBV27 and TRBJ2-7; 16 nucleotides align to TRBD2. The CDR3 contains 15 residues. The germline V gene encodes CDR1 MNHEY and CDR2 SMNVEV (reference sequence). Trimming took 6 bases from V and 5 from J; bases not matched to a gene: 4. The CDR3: CASRGTSGRVNEQYF. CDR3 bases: TGTGCCAGCAGAGGGACTAGCGGGAGGGTGAACGAGCAGTACTTC.

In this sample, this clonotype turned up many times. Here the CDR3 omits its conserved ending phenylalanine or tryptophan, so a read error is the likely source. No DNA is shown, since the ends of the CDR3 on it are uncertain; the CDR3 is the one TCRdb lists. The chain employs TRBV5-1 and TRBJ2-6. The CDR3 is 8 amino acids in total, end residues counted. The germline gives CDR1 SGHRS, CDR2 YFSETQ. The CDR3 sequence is CASSQGTV.

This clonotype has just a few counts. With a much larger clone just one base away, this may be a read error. CDR3 nucleotide sequence: TGCAGTGCTAGAGATTACAATGAGCAGTCCTTC. This gives the protein CSARDYNEQSF. The chain combines TRBV20-1 with TRBJ2-1; D gene ambiguous. The CDR3 runs 11 residues. Germline V gene data show CDR1 as DFQATT and CDR2 as SNEGSKA (reference sequence).

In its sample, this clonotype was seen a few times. As DNA, the CDR3 is TGTGCCAGCAGCCAGCCCGGGACTAGCGGGAGAACCTACAATGAGCAGTTCTTC. Protein sequence: CASSQPGTSGRTYNEQFF. The V gene is TRBV4-2, the J gene TRBJ2-1; the match to TRBD2 covers 14 bases. The germline gives CDR1 LGHNA, CDR2 YNFKEQ. The CDR3 loop spans 18 amino acids. V shed 3 bases and J 2 bases; nucleotides not matched to a gene: 6.

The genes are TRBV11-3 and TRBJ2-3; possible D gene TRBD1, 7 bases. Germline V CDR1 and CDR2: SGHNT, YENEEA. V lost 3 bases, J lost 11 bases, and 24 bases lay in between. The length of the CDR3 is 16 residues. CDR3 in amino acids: CASSFRGALNNNEQYF. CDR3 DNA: TGTGCCAGCAGCTTCAGGGGGGCGCTCAACAACAATGAGCAGTATTTT.

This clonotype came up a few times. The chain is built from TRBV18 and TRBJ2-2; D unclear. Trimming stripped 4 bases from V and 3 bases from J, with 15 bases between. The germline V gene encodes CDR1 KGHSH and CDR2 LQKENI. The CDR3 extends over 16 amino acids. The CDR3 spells CASSRLRQSYTGELFF. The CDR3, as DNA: TGTGCCAGCTCACGGCTGAGGCAGAGTTACACCGGGGAGCTGTTTTTT.

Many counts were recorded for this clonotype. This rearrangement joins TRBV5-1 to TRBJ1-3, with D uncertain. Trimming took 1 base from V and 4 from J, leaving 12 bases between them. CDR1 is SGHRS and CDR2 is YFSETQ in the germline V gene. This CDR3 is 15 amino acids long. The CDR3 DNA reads TGCGCCAGCAGCTTGCGCTCCGCTGGAGGAAACACCATATATTTT. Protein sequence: CASSLRSAGGNTIYF. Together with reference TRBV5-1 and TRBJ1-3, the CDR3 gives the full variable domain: KAGVTQTPRYLIKTRGQQVTLSCSPISGHRSVSWYQQTPGQGLQFLFEYFSETQRNKGNFPGRFSGRQFSNSRSEMNVSTLELGDSALYLCASSLRSAGGNTIYFGEGSWLTVV.

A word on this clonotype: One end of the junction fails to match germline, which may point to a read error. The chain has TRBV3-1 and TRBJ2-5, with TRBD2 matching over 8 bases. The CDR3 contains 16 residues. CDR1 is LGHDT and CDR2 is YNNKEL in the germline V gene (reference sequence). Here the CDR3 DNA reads TGCGCCAGCAGCCAAGGGCGGGGGGCGGGCCAAGAGACCCAGTACTTC. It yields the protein CASSQGRGAGQETQYF.

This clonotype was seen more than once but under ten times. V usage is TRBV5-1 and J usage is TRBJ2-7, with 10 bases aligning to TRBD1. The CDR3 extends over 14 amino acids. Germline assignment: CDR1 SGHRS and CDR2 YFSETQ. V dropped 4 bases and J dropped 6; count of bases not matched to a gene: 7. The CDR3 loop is CASSDGTGAREQYF. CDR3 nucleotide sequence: TGCGCCAGCAGCGACGGGACAGGGGCCCGCGAGCAGTACTTC.

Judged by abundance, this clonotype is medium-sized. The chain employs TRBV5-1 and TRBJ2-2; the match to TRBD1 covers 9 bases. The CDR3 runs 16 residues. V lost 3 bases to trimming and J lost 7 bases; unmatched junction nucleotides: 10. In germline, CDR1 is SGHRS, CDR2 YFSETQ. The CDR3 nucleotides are TGCGCCAGCAGCTCCCCGACAGGGGGTTTTAACGGGGAGCTGTTTTTT. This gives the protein CASSSPTGGFNGELFF. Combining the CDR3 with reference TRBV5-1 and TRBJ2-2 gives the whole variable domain KAGVTQTPRYLIKTRGQQVTLSCSPISGHRSVSWYQQTPGQGLQFLFEYFSETQRNKGNFPGRFSGRQFSNSRSEMNVSTLELGDSALYLCASSSPTGGFNGELFFGEGSRLTVL.

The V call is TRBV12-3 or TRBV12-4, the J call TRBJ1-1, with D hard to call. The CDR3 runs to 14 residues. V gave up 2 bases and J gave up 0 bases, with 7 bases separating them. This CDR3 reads CASSLSRMNTEAFF. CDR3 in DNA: TGTGCCAGCAGTTTAAGCAGGATGAACACTGAAGCTTTCTTT.

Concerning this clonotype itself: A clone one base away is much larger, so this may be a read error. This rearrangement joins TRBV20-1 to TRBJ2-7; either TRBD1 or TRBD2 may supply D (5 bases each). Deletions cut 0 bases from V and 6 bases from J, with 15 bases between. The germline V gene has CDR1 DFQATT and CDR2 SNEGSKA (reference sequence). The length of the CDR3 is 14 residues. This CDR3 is CSARDAGGDSEQYF. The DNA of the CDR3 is TGCAGTGCTAGAGACGCTGGGGGTGACTCCGAGCAGTACTTC.

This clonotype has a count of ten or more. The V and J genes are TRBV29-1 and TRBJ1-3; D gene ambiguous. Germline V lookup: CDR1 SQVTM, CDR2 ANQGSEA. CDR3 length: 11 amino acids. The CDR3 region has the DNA TGCAGTGGCAGCTCTGGAAACACCATATATTTT. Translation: CSGSSGNTIYF.

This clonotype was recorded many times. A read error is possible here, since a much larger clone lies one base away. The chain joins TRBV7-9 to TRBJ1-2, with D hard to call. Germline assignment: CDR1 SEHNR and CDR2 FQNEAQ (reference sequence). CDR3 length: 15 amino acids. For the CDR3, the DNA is TGTGCCAGCAGCCCCCAGTCCCAGGCCAGCTATGGCTACCCCTTC. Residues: CASSPQSQASYGYPF.

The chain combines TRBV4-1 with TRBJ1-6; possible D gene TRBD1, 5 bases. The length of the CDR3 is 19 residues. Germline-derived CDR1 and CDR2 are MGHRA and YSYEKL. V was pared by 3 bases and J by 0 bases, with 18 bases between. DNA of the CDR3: TGCGCCAGCAGCCATTTTGTCGGGGGAAAGGTCTCCTATAATTCACCCCTCCACTTT. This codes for CASSHFVGGKVSYNSPLHF.

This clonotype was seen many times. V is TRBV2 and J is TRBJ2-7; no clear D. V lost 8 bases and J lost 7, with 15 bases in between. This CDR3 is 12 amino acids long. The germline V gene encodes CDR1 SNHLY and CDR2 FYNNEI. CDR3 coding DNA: TGTGCCAGCCAAAGACTGACAAGGGAGCAGTACTTC. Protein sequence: CASQRLTREQYF.

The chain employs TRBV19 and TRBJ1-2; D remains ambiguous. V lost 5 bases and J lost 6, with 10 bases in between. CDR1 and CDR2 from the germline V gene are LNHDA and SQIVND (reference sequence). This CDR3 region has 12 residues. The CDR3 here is CASSSHPDGYTF. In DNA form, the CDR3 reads TGTGCCAGTAGTTCCCACCCGGATGGCTACACCTTC.

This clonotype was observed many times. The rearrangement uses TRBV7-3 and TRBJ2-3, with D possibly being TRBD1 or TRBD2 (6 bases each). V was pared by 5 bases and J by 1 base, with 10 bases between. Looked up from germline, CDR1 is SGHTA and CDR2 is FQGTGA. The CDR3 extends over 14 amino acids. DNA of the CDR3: TGTGCCAGCAGCCTGAGGGGGGGCACAGATACGCAGTATTTT. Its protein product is CASSLRGGTDTQYF.

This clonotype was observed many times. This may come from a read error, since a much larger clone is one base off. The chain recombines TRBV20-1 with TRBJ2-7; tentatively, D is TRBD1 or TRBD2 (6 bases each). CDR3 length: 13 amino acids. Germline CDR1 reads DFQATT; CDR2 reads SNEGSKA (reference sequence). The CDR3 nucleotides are TGCAGTGCGACCAAAGGGGGGCCCTACGCGCAGTACTTC. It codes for CSATKGGPYAQYF.

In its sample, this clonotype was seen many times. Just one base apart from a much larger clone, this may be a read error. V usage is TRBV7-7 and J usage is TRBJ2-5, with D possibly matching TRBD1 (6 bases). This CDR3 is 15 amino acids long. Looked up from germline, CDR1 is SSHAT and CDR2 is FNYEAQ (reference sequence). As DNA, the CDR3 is TGTGCTAGCAGCTTATCGTCCGGACAGCTTGGGACCCAGCACTTC. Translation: CASSLSSGQLGTQHF.

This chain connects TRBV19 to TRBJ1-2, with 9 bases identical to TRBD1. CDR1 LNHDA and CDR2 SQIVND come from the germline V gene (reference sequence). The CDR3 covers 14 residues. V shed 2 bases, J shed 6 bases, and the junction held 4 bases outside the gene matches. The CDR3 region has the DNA TGTGCCAGTAGTATAAGGGGGACAGGGAATGGCTACACCTTC. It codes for CASSIRGTGNGYTF.

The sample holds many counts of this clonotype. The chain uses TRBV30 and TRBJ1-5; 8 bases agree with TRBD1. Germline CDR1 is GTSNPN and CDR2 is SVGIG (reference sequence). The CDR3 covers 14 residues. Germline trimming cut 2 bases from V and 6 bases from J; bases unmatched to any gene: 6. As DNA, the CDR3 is TGTGCCTGGAGTAGGACAGGGAACGGTCAGCCCCAGCATTTT. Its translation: CAWSRTGNGQPQHF.

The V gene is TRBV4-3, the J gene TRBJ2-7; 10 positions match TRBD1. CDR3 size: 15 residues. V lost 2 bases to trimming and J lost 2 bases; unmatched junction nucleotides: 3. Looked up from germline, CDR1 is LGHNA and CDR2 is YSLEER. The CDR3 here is CASSQKGQGPYEQYF. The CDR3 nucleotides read TGCGCCAGCAGCCAAAAGGGACAGGGGCCCTACGAGCAGTACTTC.